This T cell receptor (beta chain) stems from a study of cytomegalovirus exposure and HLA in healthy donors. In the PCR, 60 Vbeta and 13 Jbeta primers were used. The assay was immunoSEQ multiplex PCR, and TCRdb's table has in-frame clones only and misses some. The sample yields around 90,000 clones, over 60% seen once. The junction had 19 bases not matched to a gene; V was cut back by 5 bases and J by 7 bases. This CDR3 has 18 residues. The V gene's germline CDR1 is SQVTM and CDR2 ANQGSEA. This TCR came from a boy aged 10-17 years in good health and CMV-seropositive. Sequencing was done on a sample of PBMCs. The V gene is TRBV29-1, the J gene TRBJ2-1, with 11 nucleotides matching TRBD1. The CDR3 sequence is CSVKGGQGAQKGWNEQFF. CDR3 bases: TGCAGCGTTAAGGGCGGACAGGGGGCGCAAAAAGGGTGGAATGAGCAGTTCTTC.